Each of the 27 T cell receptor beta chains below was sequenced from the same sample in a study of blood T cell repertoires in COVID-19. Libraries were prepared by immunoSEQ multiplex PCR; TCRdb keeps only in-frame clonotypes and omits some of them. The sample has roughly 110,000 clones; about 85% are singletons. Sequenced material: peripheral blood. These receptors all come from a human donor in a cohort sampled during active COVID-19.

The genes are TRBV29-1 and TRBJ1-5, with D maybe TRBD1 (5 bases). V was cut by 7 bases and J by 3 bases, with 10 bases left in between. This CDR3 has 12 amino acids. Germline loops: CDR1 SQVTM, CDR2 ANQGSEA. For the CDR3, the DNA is TGCAGCGCTGGACAATACAATCAGCCCCAGCATTTT. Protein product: CSAGQYNQPQHF.

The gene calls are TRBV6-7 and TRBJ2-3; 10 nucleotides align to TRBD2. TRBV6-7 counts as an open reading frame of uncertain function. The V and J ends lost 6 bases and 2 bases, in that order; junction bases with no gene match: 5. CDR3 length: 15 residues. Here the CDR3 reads CASSPLAGITDTQYF. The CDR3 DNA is TGTGCCAGCAGCCCACTAGCGGGGATCACAGATACGCAGTATTTT.

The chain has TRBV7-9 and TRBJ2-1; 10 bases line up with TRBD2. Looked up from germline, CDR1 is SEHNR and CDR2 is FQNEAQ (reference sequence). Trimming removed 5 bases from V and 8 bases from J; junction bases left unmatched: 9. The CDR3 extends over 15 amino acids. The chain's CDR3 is CASSPLAGGFDEQFF. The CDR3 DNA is TGTGCCAGCAGCCCCTTAGCGGGGGGATTCGATGAGCAGTTCTTC.

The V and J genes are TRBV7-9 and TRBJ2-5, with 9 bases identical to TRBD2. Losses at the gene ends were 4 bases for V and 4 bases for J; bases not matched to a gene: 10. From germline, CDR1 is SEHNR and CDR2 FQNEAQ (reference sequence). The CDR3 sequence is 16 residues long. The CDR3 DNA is TGTGCCAGCAGCTCCGGTCCTCGCGGGGGGGCAGAGACCCAGTACTTC. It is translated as CASSSGPRGGAETQYF.

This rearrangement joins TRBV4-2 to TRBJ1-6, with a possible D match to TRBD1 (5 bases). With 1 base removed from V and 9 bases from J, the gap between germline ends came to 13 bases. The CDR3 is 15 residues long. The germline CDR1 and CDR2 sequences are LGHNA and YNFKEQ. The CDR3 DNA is TGTGCCAGCAGCCAAGGGCAAGGGGAAGTTTCACCCCTCCACTTT. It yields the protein CASSQGQGEVSPLHF.

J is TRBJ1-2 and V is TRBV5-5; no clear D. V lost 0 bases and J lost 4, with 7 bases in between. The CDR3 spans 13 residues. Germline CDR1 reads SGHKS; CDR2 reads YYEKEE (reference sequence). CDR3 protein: CASSLVSRYGYTF. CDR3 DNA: TGTGCCAGCAGCTTGGTTTCCCGCTATGGCTACACCTTC.

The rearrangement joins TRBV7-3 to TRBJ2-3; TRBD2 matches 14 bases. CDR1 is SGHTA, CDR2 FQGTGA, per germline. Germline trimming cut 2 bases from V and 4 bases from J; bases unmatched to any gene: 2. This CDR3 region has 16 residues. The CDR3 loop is CASSLGLAGGPDTQYF. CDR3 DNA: TGTGCCAGCAGCTTAGGACTAGCGGGGGGCCCAGATACGCAGTATTTT.

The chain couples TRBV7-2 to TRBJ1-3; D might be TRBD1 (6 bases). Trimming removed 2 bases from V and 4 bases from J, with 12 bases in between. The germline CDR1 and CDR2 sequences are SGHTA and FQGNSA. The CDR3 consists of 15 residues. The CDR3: CASSLQGLSGNTIYF. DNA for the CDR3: TGTGCCAGCAGCTTACAGGGGTTGTCAGGAAACACCATATATTTT.

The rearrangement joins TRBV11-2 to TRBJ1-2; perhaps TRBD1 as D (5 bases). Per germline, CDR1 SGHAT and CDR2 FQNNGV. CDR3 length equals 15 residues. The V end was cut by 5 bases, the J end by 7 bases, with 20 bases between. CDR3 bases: TGTGCCAGCAGCCACGCCGACGGGGGGAGAGGTGGCTACACCTTC. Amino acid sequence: CASSHADGGRGGYTF.

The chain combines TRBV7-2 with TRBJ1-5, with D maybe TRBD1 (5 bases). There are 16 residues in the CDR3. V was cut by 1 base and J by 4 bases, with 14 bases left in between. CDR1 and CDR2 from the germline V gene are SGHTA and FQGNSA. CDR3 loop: CASSLGAGNPNQPQHF. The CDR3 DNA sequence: TGTGCCAGCAGCTTAGGGGCAGGGAATCCAAATCAGCCCCAGCATTTT.

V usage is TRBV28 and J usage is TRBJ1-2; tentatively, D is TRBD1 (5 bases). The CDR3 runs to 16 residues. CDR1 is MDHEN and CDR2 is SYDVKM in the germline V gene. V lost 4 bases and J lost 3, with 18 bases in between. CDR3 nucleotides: TGTGCCAGCAGTTCCCCGAGGCGGGGCGCGGACTATGGCTACACCTTC. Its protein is CASSSPRRGADYGYTF.

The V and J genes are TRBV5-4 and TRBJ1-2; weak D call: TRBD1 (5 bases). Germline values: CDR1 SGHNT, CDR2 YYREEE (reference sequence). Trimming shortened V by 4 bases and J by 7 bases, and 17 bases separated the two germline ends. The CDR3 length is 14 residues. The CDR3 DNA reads TGTGCCAGCAGCACAGACCAGGGTCGGGTTGGCTACACCTTC. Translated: CASSTDQGRVGYTF.

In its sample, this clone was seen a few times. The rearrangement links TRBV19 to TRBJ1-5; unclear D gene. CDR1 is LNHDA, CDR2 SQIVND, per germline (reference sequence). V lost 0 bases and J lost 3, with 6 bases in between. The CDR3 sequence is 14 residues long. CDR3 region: CASSIESFNQPQHF. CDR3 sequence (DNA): TGTGCCAGTAGTATAGAAAGCTTCAATCAGCCCCAGCATTTT.

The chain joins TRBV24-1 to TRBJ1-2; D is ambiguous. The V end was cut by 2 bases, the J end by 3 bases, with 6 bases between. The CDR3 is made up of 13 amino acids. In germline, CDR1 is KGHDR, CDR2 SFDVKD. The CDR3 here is CATSDSGYYGYTF. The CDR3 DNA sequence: TGTGCCACCAGTGATTCGGGATACTATGGCTACACCTTC.

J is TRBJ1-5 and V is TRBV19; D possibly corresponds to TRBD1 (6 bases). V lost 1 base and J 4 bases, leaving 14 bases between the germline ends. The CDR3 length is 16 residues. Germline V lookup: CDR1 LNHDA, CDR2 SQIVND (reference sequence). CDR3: CASSIVGALGNQPQHF. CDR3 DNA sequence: TGTGCCAGTAGTATAGTGGGGGCATTGGGTAATCAGCCCCAGCATTTT.

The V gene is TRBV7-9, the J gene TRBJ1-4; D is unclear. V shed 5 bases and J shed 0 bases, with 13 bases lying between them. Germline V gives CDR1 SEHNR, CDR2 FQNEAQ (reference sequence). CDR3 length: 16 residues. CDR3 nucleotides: TGTGCCAGCAGCACTGAAAACAGTGCAACTAATGAAAAACTGTTTTTT. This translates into CASSTENSATNEKLFF.

In DNA form, the CDR3 reads TGCGCCAGCAGCAAAAGTACAGCCGCTAACTATGGCTACACCTTC. Amino acid sequence: CASSKSTAANYGYTF. The genes are TRBV4-1 and TRBJ1-2; no definite D call. This CDR3 is 15 amino acids long. Trimming pared 5 bases from V and 0 bases from J, leaving 13 bases between. In germline, CDR1 is MGHRA, CDR2 YSYEKL.

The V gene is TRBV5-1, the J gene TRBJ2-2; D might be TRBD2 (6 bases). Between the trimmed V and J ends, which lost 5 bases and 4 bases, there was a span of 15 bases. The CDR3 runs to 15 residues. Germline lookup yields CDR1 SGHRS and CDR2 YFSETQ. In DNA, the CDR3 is TGCGCCAGCAGTCCCATTGAGGGAGGCACCGGGGAGCTGTTTTTT. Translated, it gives CASSPIEGGTGELFF.

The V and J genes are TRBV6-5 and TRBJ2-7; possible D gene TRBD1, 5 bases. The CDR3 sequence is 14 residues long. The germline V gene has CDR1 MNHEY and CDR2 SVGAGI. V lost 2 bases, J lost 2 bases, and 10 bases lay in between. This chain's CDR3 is CASSYQGGTYEQYF. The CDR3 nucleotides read TGTGCCAGCAGTTACCAGGGCGGTACCTACGAGCAGTACTTC.

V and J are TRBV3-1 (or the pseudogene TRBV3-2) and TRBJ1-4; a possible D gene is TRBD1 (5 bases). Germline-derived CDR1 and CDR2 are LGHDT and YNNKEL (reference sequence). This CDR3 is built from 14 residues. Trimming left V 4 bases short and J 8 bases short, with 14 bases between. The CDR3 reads CASSRWTEGEKLFF. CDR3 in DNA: TGTGCCAGCAGCCGCTGGACGGAGGGGGAAAAACTGTTTTTT.

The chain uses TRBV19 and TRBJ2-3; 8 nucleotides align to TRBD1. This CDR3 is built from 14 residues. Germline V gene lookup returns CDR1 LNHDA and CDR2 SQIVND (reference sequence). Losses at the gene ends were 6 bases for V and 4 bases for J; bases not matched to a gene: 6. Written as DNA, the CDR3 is TGTGCCAGTAGGTGGACAGGGCTGGCAGATACGCAGTATTTT. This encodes CASRWTGLADTQYF.

The CDR3 loop is CASSQQGPGNQPQHF. CDR3 in DNA: TGTGCCAGCAGTCAACAGGGCCCCGGGAATCAGCCCCAGCATTTT. The chain uses TRBV16 and TRBJ1-5, with a tentative D call TRBD1 (6 bases). The germline CDR1 and CDR2 sequences are KGHSY and FQNENV. The CDR3 is 15 amino acids. V was cut by 6 bases and J by 4 bases, with 16 bases left in between.

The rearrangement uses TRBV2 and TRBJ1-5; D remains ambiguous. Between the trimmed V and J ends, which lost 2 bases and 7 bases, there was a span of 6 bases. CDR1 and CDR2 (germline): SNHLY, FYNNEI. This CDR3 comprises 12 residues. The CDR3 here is CASSERRQPQHF. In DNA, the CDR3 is TGTGCCAGCAGTGAAAGGAGACAGCCCCAGCATTTT.

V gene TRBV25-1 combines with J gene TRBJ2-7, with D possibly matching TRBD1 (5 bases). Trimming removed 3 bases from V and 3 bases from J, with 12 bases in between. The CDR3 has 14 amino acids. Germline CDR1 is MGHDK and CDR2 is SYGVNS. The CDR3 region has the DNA TGTGCCAGCAGTGAGACAGAGCGTGACTACGAGCAGTACTTC. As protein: CASSETERDYEQYF.

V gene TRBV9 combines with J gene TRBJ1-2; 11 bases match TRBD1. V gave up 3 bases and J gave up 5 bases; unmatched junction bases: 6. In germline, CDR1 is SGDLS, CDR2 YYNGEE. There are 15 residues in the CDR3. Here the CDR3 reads CASSAGQGGGYGYTF. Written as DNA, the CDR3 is TGTGCCAGCAGCGCGGGACAGGGGGGAGGTTATGGCTACACCTTC.

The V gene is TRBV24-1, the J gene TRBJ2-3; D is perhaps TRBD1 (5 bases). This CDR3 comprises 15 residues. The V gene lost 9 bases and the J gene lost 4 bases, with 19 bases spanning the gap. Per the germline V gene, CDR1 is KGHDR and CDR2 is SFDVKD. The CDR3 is CATSGRRQSADTQYF. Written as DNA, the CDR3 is TGTGCCACCTCGGGCCGCCGACAGTCGGCAGATACGCAGTATTTT.

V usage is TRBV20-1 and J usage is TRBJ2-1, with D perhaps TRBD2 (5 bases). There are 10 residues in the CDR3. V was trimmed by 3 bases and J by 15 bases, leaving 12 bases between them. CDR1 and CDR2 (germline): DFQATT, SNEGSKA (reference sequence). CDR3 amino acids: CSASSLGVFF. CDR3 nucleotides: TGCAGTGCTAGTTCCCTCGGGGTGTTCTTC.